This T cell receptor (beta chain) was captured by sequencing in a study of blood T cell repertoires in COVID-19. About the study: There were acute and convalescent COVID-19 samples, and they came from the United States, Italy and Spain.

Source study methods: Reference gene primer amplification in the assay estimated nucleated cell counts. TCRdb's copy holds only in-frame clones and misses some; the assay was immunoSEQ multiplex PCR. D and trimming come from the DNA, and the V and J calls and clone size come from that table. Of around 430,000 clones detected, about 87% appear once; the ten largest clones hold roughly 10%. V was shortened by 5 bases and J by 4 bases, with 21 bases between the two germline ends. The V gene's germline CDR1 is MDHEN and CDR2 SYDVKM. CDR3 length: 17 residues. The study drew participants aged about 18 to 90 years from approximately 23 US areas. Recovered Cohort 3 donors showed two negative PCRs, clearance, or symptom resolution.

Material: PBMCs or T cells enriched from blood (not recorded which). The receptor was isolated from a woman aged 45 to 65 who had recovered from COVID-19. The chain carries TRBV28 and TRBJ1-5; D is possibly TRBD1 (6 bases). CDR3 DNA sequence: TGTGCCAGCAGTGAACCCAGGGGACCGGGAAAAAATCAGCCCCAGCATTTT. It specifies CASSEPRGPGKNQPQHF.